This T cell receptor beta chain appears in the sequencing data of a study of T cell responses to AZD1222 COVID-19 vaccine. Findings and limits, study-wide: Donors were largely white British and mainly female; clonal diversity was possibly underestimated.

This CDR3 comprises 16 residues. CDR1 SGHVS and CDR2 FNYEAQ come from the germline V gene. Unmatched junction bases numbered 7, after V lost 1 base and J lost 2 bases. The table lists this clone with a count of one. The antigen is not known. Libraries were prepared by immunoSEQ multiplex PCR; TCRdb keeps only in-frame clonotypes and omits some of them. The table shows more than 120,000 clones, with approximately 94% occurring only once. The chain uses TRBV7-6 and TRBJ2-5; 7 nucleotides match TRBD2. The sequence came from an adult in good health. The material was peripheral blood, obtained on day 0 of AZD1222 vaccination. CDR3 region: CASSLGSSGYQETQYF. In DNA form, the CDR3 reads TGTGCCAGCAGCTTAGGGTCTAGCGGCTATCAAGAGACCCAGTACTTC. Variable domain in full (rest from reference TRBV7-6 and TRBJ2-5): GAGVSQSPRYKVTKRGQDVALRCDPISGHVSLYWYRQALGQGPEFLTYFNYEAQQDKSGLPNDRFSAERPEGSISTLTIQRTEQRDSAMYRCASSLGSSGYQETQYFGPGTRLLVL.